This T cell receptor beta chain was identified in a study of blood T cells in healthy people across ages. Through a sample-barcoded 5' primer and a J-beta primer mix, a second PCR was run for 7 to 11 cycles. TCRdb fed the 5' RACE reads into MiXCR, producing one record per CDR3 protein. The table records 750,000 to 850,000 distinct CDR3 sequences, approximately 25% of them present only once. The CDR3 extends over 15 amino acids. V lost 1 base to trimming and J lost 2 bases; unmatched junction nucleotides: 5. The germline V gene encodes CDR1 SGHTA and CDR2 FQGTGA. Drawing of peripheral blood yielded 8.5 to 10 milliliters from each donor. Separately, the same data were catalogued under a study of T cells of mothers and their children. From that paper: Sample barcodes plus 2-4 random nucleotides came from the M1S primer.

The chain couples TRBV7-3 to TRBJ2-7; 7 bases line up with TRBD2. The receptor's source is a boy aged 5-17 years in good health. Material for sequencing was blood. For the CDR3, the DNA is TGTGCCAGCAGCTTAAGGGGAGGGGTGGCCTACGAGCAGTACTTC. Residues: CASSLRGGVAYEQYF.